The 28 T cell receptor beta chains listed next were all sequenced from one sample in a study of T cell responses to AZD1222 COVID-19 vaccine. Method: immunoSEQ multiplex PCR; TCRdb's copy keeps in-frame clones and lacks some. This sample carries 150,000 or so clones, under 95% of them seen once, and the ten largest clones take under 5.5%. The sequencing used peripheral blood, collected on day 0 of AZD1222 vaccination. Every receptor here comes from an adult in good health.

The chain recombines TRBV28 with TRBJ1-5; D is uncertain. Trimming shortened V by 4 bases and J by 5 bases, and 15 bases separated the two germline ends. Germline loops: CDR1 MDHEN, CDR2 SYDVKM. The CDR3 consists of 15 residues. The CDR3: CASSSPVAGHQPQHF. CDR3 DNA sequence: TGTGCCAGCAGTTCCCCCGTCGCGGGCCATCAGCCCCAGCATTTT.

This sequence joins TRBV4-3 and TRBJ2-7, with a possible D match to TRBD1 (5 bases). Germline assignment: CDR1 LGHNA and CDR2 YSLEER. V lost 0 bases to trimming and J lost 4 bases, with 10 bases between them. The CDR3 sequence is 14 residues long. CDR3 in amino acids: CASSQDRVWYEQYF. The CDR3 DNA reads as TGCGCCAGCAGCCAAGACAGGGTATGGTACGAGCAGTACTTC.

The gene calls are TRBV28 and TRBJ1-6; 7 bases line up with TRBD1. The junction had 13 bases not matched to a gene; V was cut back by 8 bases and J by 3 bases. The CDR3 totals 17 residues. Germline CDR1 reads MDHEN; CDR2 reads SYDVKM. CDR3 DNA sequence: TGTGCCAGCGGACCCCTTTTGTCAGGGGGCTATAATTCACCCCTCCACTTT. Its translation is CASGPLLSGGYNSPLHF.

The chain combines TRBV9 with TRBJ2-1; possibly TRBD2 for D (6 bases). Trimming removed 3 bases at V and 0 bases at J, with 16 bases between. The CDR3 consists of 17 residues. The germline gives CDR1 SGDLS, CDR2 YYNGEE. CDR3: CASSASSEEPSYNEQFF. Written as DNA, the CDR3 is TGTGCCAGCAGCGCTTCTAGCGAGGAGCCCTCCTACAATGAGCAGTTCTTC.

CDR3 DNA: TGTGCCAGCAGAAGACAGGGGGATTCCTACGAGCAGTACTTC. This encodes CASRRQGDSYEQYF. The chain has TRBV28 and TRBJ2-7; 9 nucleotides match TRBD1. The CDR3 is 14 residues long. V gave up 6 bases and J gave up 1 base; unmatched junction bases: 4. The germline CDR1 and CDR2 sequences are MDHEN and SYDVKM.

The DNA for the CDR3 is TGTGCCAGCAGCGCACAGGCCCTGAACACTGAAGCTTTCTTT. This codes for CASSAQALNTEAFF. The chain links TRBV7-2 to TRBJ1-1; tentative D call: TRBD1 (5 bases). The V end lost 5 bases, the J end lost 0 bases, and 10 bases lay between the germline ends. In germline, CDR1 is SGHTA, CDR2 FQGNSA. The CDR3 runs 14 residues.

The CDR3 sequence: CASSPIGAWVAGGATDTQYF. CDR3 DNA sequence: TGTGCCAGCAGTCCTATAGGGGCGTGGGTAGCGGGAGGCGCCACAGATACGCAGTATTTT. This rearrangement joins TRBV27 to TRBJ2-3; 10 bases are a match to TRBD2. Trimming took 5 bases from V and 2 from J; bases not matched to a gene: 19. The germline V gene encodes CDR1 MNHEY and CDR2 SMNVEV (reference sequence). This CDR3 is 20 amino acids long.

The chain links TRBV9 to TRBJ2-5; D is perhaps TRBD1 or TRBD2 (5 bases each). Trimming removed 3 bases at V and 2 bases at J, with 11 bases between. CDR1 SGDLS and CDR2 YYNGEE come from the germline V gene. This CDR3 comprises 14 residues. CDR3 coding DNA: TGTGCCAGCAGCGCTGGGGGTGTACAAGAGACCCAGTACTTC. Protein: CASSAGGVQETQYF.

The chain employs TRBV14 and TRBJ2-7; D may correspond to TRBD1 or TRBD2 (5 bases each). The CDR3 runs to 15 residues. CDR1 and CDR2 (germline): SGHDN, FVKESK. Trimming stripped 4 bases from V and 4 bases from J, with 17 bases between. In DNA form, the CDR3 reads TGTGCCAGCAGCCTTCCCGGGACGGATTTGTACGAGCAGTACTTC. It translates to CASSLPGTDLYEQYF.

The chain carries TRBV4-3 and TRBJ2-1; D perhaps matches TRBD1 (5 bases). This CDR3 has 17 residues. CDR1 is LGHNA, CDR2 YSLEER, per germline. Trimming took off 0 bases at V and 3 bases at J, with 15 bases between the two ends. CDR3 protein: CASSQDPLDNYYNEQFF. The CDR3 DNA reads as TGCGCCAGCAGCCAAGATCCACTGGACAACTACTACAATGAGCAGTTCTTC.

This clone was seen only a few times. CDR3 sequence (DNA): TGTGCCAGCAGCCTCGGTAACACCGGGGAGCTGTTTTTT. Its translation is CASSLGNTGELFF. This chain uses TRBV9 with TRBJ2-2, with D unclear. The germline V gene encodes CDR1 SGDLS and CDR2 YYNGEE. V was clipped by 4 bases and J by 2 bases, with 6 bases between them. CDR3 length equals 13 residues. Combining the CDR3 with reference TRBV9 and TRBJ2-2 gives the whole variable domain DSGVTQTPKHLITATGQRVTLRCSPRSGDLSVYWYQQSLDQGLQFLIQYYNGEERAKGNILERFSAQQFPDLHSELNLSSLELGDSALYFCASSLGNTGELFFGEGSRLTVL.

This chain connects TRBV14 to TRBJ1-4; D possibly corresponds to TRBD1 (5 bases). The CDR3 runs 15 residues. Trimming left V 4 bases short and J 5 bases short, with 14 bases between. The germline V gene has CDR1 SGHDN and CDR2 FVKESK. This CDR3 is CASSPLRVTNEKLFF. CDR3 sequence (DNA): TGTGCCAGCAGCCCCCTCAGGGTCACCAATGAAAAACTGTTTTTT.

V gene TRBV29-1 combines with J gene TRBJ1-4; D is undetermined. V lost 6 bases to trimming and J lost 4 bases, with 9 bases between them. Germline CDR1 SQVTM, CDR2 ANQGSEA. CDR3 length: 12 residues. The CDR3 nucleotides read TGCAGCGTCGGACGGCGTAATGAAAAACTGTTTTTT. It specifies CSVGRRNEKLFF.

This chain links TRBV5-1 with TRBJ2-5, with 9 bases aligning to TRBD1. The germline gives CDR1 SGHRS, CDR2 YFSETQ. The CDR3 spans 14 residues. Trimming at V came to 4 bases and at J to 5 bases, leaving 6 bases not matched to a gene. The CDR3 bases are TGCGCCAGCAGCGGGGGACAGGGAACGGAGACCCAGTACTTC. Protein: CASSGGQGTETQYF.

The J gene is TRBJ2-7, the V gene TRBV5-1, with 7 nucleotides matching TRBD2. V was pared by 3 bases and J by 1 base, with 10 bases of the junction left unmatched. Germline lookup yields CDR1 SGHRS and CDR2 YFSETQ. The CDR3 is 16 residues long. Here the CDR3 reads CASSSLASGSSYEQYF. The CDR3 DNA is TGCGCCAGCAGCTCTCTTGCTAGCGGCTCATCCTACGAGCAGTACTTC.

This clone was seen only once. One junction end does not reproduce the germline sequence, and a read error may be involved. This rearrangement joins TRBV7-7 to TRBJ1-1; no clear D gene. CDR3 length equals 12 residues. From germline, CDR1 is SSHAT and CDR2 FNYEAQ (reference sequence). The CDR3 DNA follows: TGTGCTAGCAGCGAGGAAGTGCATGAAGCTTTCTTT. Protein product: CASSEEVHEAFF.

The chain uses TRBV10-3 and TRBJ2-7; the D is unclear. The CDR3 consists of 14 residues. The germline gives CDR1 ENHRY, CDR2 SYGVKD. Trimming cost V 2 bases and J 6 bases, with 14 bases left between them. The CDR3 region has the DNA TGTGCCATCAGTGAGCCGAGGTCGGGTATCGAGCAGTACTTC. Translating gives CAISEPRSGIEQYF.

J is TRBJ2-7 and V is TRBV27; 10 bases are shared with TRBD2. J lost 2 bases, V lost 3 bases, and 4 bases had no gene match. Germline V lookup: CDR1 MNHEY, CDR2 SMNVEV (reference sequence). The CDR3 extends over 15 amino acids. CDR3 DNA: TGTGCCAGCAGTTTGAGAGCGGGAGGGCCCTACGAGCAGTACTTC. Its protein is CASSLRAGGPYEQYF.

This sequence joins TRBV28 and TRBJ2-7, with no clear D. CDR3 length: 11 amino acids. Trimming stripped 6 bases from V and 4 bases from J, with 7 bases between. Germline V gene lookup returns CDR1 MDHEN and CDR2 SYDVKM. The CDR3 sequence is CASSDLYEQYF. The CDR3 DNA sequence: TGTGCCAGCAGCGACCTATACGAGCAGTACTTC.

The chain combines TRBV7-8 with TRBJ2-1; D gene uncertain. Looked up from germline, CDR1 is SGHVS and CDR2 is FQNEAQ. The V end lost 2 bases, the J end lost 0 bases, and 8 bases lay between the germline ends. This CDR3 is 15 amino acids long. The CDR3: CASSLRHSSYNEQFF. CDR3 in DNA: TGTGCCAGCAGCTTACGGCACAGCTCCTACAATGAGCAGTTCTTC.

This chain uses TRBV7-2 with TRBJ1-5; 8 nucleotides align to TRBD1. The CDR3 has 15 residues. The ends lost 6 bases at V and 6 bases at J; junction bases unmatched: 10. Germline V CDR1 and CDR2: SGHTA, FQGNSA. The CDR3 coding sequence is TGTGCCAGCAGTTATGGACAGGGCCAAGGTCAGCCCCAGCATTTT. Its translation: CASSYGQGQGQPQHF.

This sequence joins TRBV4-3 and TRBJ2-2, with TRBD2 identical over 8 bases. The ends lost 0 bases at V and 5 bases at J; junction bases unmatched: 11. Germline CDR1 is LGHNA and CDR2 is YSLEER. The length of the CDR3 is 18 residues. The DNA of the CDR3 is TGCGCCAGCAGCCAAGAAGTTACGTGGGAGCGGGGGACCGGGGAGCTGTTTTTT. This sequence encodes CASSQEVTWERGTGELFF.

The CDR3 sequence is CASSQAGSADYEQYF. For the CDR3, the DNA is TGCGCCAGCAGCCAAGCAGGGTCGGCAGACTACGAGCAGTACTTC. The rearrangement uses TRBV4-3 and TRBJ2-7; D is possibly TRBD1 (5 bases). This CDR3 has 15 residues. Trimming removed 1 base at V and 3 bases at J, with 13 bases between. Germline V gene lookup returns CDR1 LGHNA and CDR2 YSLEER.

The gene calls are TRBV28 and TRBJ1-1; 10 bases align to TRBD1. Unmatched junction bases numbered 6, after V lost 10 bases and J lost 1 base. The CDR3 is 14 residues long. The germline V gene has CDR1 MDHEN and CDR2 SYDVKM. The CDR3 nucleotides read TGTGCCACCGGACAGGGGGATACGAACACTGAAGCTTTCTTT. Translating it yields CATGQGDTNTEAFF.

The chain uses TRBV4-1 and TRBJ2-2; 9 bases agree with TRBD2. This CDR3 has 19 amino acids. Trimming took 0 bases from V and 3 from J; bases not matched to a gene: 11. Germline CDR1 reads MGHRA; CDR2 reads YSYEKL. The CDR3 DNA sequence: TGCGCCAGCAGCCAAGATCGCGATAGCGGGAGTCAGTACACCGGGGAGCTGTTTTTT. Translating gives CASSQDRDSGSQYTGELFF.

The chain employs TRBV28 and TRBJ1-1; no definite D call. In germline, CDR1 is MDHEN, CDR2 SYDVKM. V lost 3 bases, J lost 4 bases, and 6 bases lay in between. There are 12 residues in the CDR3. Here the CDR3 reads CASSFGFTEAFF. CDR3 nucleotides: TGTGCCAGCAGTTTTGGGTTCACTGAAGCTTTCTTT.

The rearrangement joins TRBV7-2 to TRBJ2-5; TRBD2 matches at 7 bases. CDR3 length: 12 amino acids. Germline V gene sequence: CDR1 SGHTA, CDR2 FQGNSA. The V segment lost 5 bases and the J segment 7 bases; nucleotides outside the gene matches: 4. The CDR3 DNA follows: TGTGCCAGCAGCGAAGCGGGGAGGACCCAGTACTTC. The encoded protein is CASSEAGRTQYF.

This rearrangement joins TRBV20-1 to TRBJ1-3; no firm D call. Germline V gives CDR1 DFQATT, CDR2 SNEGSKA (reference sequence). The CDR3 has 14 amino acids. The ends were cut back, 3 bases at V and 0 bases at J, with 9 bases in the middle. For the CDR3, the DNA is TGCAGTGCTAGTTACGGTCACTCTGGAAACACCATATATTTT. It translates to CSASYGHSGNTIYF.